The 5 T cell receptor beta chains presented below share a single source sample, sequenced in a study of blood T cell repertoires in COVID-19. Clones were sequenced by immunoSEQ multiplex PCR, and TCRdb holds only the in-frame ones, with some missing. Of roughly 97,000 clones listed, 65% to 90% are singletons. Sequencing was carried out using peripheral blood. The receptor source for this set is a man in his sixties with acute or convalescent COVID-19.

The chain employs TRBV5-6 and TRBJ2-1, with 15 bases lining up with TRBD2. CDR3 length: 17 amino acids. Germline V gene lookup returns CDR1 SGHDT and CDR2 YYEEEE. After removal of 4 bases from V and 7 bases from J, the junction contained 9 bases not matched to a gene. CDR3 in amino acids: CASSLRTSGRAWNEQFF. The DNA for the CDR3 is TGTGCCAGCAGCCTGAGGACTAGCGGGAGGGCCTGGAATGAGCAGTTCTTC.

This clone appeared a single time. The V call is TRBV11-3, the J call TRBJ2-2; 15 bases are a match to TRBD2. CDR3 length: 16 amino acids. Germline assignment: CDR1 SGHNT and CDR2 YENEEA. Trimming took 5 bases from V and 5 from J; bases not matched to a gene: 3. The CDR3: CASSPGLAGGTGELFF. CDR3 in DNA: TGTGCCAGCAGCCCGGGACTAGCGGGAGGTACCGGGGAGCTGTTTTTT.

This chain links TRBV4-3 with TRBJ2-2; 9 nucleotides line up with TRBD1. This CDR3 has 17 amino acids. Unmatched junction bases numbered 9, after V lost 4 bases and J lost 3 bases. Germline CDR1 LGHNA, CDR2 YSLEER. CDR3 DNA sequence: TGCGCCAGCAGCCGGTCCGGGACAGGGCGGCACACCGGGGAGCTGTTTTTT. Its translation is CASSRSGTGRHTGELFF.

The chain has TRBV3-1 (or the pseudogene TRBV3-2) and TRBJ2-1; 9 bases align to TRBD2. Germline V gene data show CDR1 as LGHDT and CDR2 as YNNKEL (reference sequence). The V segment lost 4 bases and the J segment 3 bases; nucleotides outside the gene matches: 10. This CDR3 has 17 residues. CDR3 sequence (DNA): TGTGCCAGCAGCCTTGGGGCTAGCGGGGCAATCTACAATGAGCAGTTCTTC. Amino acids: CASSLGASGAIYNEQFF.

The chain uses TRBV6-2 or TRBV6-3 and TRBJ1-5; possible D gene TRBD1, 5 bases. CDR3 length: 15 amino acids. With 6 bases removed from V and 7 bases from J, the gap between germline ends came to 19 bases. Germline V gives CDR1 MNHEY, CDR2 SVGEGT. CDR3 protein: CASSLTPGSGQPQHF. In DNA, the CDR3 is TGTGCCAGCAGCCTCACCCCAGGGTCGGGCCAGCCCCAGCATTTT.